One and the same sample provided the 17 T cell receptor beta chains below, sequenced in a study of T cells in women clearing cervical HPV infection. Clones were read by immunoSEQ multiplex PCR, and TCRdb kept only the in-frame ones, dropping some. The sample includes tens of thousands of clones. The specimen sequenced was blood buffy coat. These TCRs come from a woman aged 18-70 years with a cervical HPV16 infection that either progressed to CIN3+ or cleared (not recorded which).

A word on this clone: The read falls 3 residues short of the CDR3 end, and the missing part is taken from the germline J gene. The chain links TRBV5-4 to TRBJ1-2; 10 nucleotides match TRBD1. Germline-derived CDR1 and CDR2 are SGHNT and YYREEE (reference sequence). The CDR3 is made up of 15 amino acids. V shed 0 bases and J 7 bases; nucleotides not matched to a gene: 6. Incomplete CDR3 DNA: TGTGCCAGCAGCTTGGGTGGGGGACAGGGGAGTGGC. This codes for CASSLGGGQGSG. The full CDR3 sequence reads CASSLGGGQGSGYTF.

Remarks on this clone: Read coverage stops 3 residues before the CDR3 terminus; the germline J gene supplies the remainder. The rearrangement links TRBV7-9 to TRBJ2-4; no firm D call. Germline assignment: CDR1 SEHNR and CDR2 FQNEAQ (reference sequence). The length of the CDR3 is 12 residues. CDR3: CASNPGGFGQYF. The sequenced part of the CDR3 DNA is TGTGCCAGCAACCCGGGTGGGTTTGGT.

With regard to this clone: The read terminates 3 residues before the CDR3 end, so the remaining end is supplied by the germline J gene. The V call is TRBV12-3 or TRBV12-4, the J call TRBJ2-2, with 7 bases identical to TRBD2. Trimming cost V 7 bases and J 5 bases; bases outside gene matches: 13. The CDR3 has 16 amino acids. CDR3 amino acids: CASITAGVRRTGELFF. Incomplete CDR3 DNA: TGTGCCAGCATTACCGCGGGAGTTCGGCGGACCGGGGAG.

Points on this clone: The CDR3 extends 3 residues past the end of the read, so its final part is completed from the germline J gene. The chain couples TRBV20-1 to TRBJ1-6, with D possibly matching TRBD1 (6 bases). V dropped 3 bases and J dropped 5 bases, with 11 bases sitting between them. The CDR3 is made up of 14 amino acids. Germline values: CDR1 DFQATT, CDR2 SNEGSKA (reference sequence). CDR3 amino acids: CSASRDTNNSPLHF. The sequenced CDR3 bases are TGCAGTGCTAGCAGGGACACAAATAATTCACCC.

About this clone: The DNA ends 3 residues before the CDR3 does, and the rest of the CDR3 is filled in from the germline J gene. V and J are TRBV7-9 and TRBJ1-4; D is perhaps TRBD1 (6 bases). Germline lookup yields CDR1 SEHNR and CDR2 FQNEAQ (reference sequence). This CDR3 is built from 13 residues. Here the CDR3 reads CASGHRDDSPLFF. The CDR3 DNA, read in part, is TGTGCCAGCGGGCACAGGGATGATTCACCA.

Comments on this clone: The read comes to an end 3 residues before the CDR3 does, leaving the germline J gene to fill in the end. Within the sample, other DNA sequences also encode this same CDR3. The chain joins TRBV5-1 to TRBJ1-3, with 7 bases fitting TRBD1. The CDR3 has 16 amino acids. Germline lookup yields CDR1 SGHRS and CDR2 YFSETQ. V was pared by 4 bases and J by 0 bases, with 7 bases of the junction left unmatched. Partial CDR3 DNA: TGCGCCAGCAGCCTCGCGGACAGGCACTCTGGAAACACC. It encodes CASSLADRHSGNT. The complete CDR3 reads CASSLADRHSGNTIYF.

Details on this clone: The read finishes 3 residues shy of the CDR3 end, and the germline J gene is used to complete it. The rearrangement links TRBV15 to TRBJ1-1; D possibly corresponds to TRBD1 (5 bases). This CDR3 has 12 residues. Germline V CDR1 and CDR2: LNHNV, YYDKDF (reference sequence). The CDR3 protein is CATSRQGGKAFF. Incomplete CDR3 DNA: TGTGCCACCTCCCGTCAGGGAGGGAAA.

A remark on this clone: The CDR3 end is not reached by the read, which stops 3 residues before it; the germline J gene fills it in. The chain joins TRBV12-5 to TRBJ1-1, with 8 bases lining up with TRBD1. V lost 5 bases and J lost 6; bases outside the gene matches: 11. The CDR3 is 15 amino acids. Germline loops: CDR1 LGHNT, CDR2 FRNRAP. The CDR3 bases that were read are TGTGCTAGTGGTCCAGCCCGACAGGGGATTTCTGAA. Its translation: CASGPARQGISE. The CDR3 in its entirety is CASGPARQGISEAFF. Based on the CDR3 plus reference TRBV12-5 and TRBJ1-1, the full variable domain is DARVTQTPRHKVTEMGQEVTMRCQPILGHNTVFWYRQTMMQGLELLAYFRNRAPLDDSGMPKDRFSAEMPDATLATLKIQPSEPRDSAVYFCASGPARQGISEAFFGQGTRLTVV.

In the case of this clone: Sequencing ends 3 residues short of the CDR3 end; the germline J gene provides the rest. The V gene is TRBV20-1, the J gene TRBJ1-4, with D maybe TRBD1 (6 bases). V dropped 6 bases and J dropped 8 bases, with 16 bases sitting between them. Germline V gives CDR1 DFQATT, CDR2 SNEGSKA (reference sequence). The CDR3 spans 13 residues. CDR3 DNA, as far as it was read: TGCAGTGCCGCTCGACAGGAAAGAGAAAAA. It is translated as CSAARQEREK. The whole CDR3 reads CSAARQEREKLFF.

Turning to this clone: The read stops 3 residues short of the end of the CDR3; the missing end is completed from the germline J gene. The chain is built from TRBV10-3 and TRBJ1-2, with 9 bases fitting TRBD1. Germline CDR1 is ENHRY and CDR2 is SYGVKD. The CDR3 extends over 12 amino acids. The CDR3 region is CAIRRDREGYTF. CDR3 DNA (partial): TGTGCCATCAGACGGGACAGGGAAGGC.

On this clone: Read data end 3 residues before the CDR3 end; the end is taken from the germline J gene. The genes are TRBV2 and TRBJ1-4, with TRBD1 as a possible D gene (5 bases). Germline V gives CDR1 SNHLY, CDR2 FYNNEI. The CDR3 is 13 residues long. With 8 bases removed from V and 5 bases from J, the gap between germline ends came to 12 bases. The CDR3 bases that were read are TGTGCCAGCTCCCGGGGGTTAAATGAAAAA. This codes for CASSRGLNEK. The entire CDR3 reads CASSRGLNEKLFF.

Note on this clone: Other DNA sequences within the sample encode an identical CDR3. Partial CDR3 DNA: TGTGCCAGCAGCTCGGGACTAGCCACCTACGAG. Protein product: CASSSGLATYE. The CDR3 in its entirety is CASSSGLATYEQYF. The rearrangement links TRBV13 to TRBJ2-7; TRBD2 agrees at 9 bases. The read stops 3 residues short of the end of the CDR3; the missing end is completed from the germline J gene. The CDR3 is made up of 14 amino acids. Germline-derived CDR1 and CDR2 are PRHDT and FYEKMQ (reference sequence). J was trimmed by 2 bases and V by 4 bases; bases with no gene match: 3.

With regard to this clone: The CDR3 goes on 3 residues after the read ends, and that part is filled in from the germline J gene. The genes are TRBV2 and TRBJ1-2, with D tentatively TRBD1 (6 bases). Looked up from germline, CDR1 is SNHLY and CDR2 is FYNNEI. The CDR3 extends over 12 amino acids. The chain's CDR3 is CASEGTPIGYTF. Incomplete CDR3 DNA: TGTGCCAGCGAGGGGACACCTATTGGT.

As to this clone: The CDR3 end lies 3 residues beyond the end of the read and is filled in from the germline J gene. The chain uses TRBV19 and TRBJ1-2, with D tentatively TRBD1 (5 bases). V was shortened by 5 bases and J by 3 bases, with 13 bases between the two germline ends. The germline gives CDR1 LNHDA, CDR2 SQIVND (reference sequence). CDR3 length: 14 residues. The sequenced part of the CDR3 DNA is TGTGCCAGTAGTGCCCAGGGCGTTGACTATGGC. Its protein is CASSAQGVDYG. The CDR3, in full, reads CASSAQGVDYGYTF.

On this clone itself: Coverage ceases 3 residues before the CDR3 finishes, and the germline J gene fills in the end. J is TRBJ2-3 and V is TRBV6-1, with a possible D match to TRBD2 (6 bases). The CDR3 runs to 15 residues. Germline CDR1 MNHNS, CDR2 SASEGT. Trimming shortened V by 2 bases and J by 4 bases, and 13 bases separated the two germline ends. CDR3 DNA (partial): TGTGCCAGCAGTGAACTAGGAGGGGAAGCAGATACG. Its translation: CASSELGGEADT. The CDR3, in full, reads CASSELGGEADTQYF.

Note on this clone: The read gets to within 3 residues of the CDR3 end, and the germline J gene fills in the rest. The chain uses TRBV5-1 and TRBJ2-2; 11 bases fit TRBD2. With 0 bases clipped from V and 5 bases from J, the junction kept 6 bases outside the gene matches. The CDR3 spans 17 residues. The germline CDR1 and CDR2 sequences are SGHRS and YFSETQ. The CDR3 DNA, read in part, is TGCGCCAGCAGCTTGGACGTGACTAGCGGGGTGACCGGGGAG. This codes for CASSLDVTSGVTGE. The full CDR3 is CASSLDVTSGVTGELFF.

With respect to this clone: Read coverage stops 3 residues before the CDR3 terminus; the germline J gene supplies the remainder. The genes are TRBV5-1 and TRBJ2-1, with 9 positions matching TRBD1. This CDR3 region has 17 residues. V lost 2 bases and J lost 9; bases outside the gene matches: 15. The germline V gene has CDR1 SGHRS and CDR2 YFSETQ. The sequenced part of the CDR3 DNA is TGCGCCAGCAGCTTTAAATTAAAGGGACAGGGTTGGGGTGAG. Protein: CASSFKLKGQGWGE. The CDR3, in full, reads CASSFKLKGQGWGEQFF.